Following are 27 T cell receptor beta chains from one sample sequenced in a study of T cell responses to AZD1222 COVID-19 vaccine (dated by TCRdb to 2020 to 2023). Receptor amplification or capture employed the immunoSEQ multiplex PCR assay. TCRdb took over this immuneACCESS table, retaining in-frame rearrangements with V and J assigned. Such tables are incomplete; in checked studies, under half of the missing clones stem from an unresolved V gene, and the remainder is unexplained. The sample profile shows 90,000 to 100,000 clones; roughly 85% of them were found once. The top ten clones comprise 4.5% of the sample. What the time point label conveys for this sample: about 28 days (+/-7) after the second vaccine dose. This material consisted of peripheral blood, taken 28 days after the second AZD1222 dose. These receptors originate from an adult who received the AZD1222 COVID-19 vaccine.

The chain recombines TRBV19 with TRBJ1-5; D perhaps matches TRBD1 (5 bases). Germline lookup yields CDR1 LNHDA and CDR2 SQIVND (reference sequence). This CDR3 is 14 amino acids long. V was shortened by 4 bases and J by 1 base, with 8 bases between the two germline ends. The CDR3 is CASSTGRSNQPQHF. For the CDR3, the DNA is TGTGCCAGTAGTACGGGACGCAGCAATCAGCCCCAGCATTTT.

The gene calls are TRBV21-1 and TRBJ2-3; no check of the table's D call, TRBD1, against the DNA was made. TRBV21-1 is a listed pseudogene. The CDR3 is 12 residues long. DNA for the CDR3: TGTGCCAGCACTACAGGGGGGGATACGCAGTATTTT. Protein: CASTTGGDTQYF.

The J gene is TRBJ1-6, the V gene TRBV5-1; 8 nucleotides line up with TRBD1. The CDR3 runs 16 residues. Germline lookup yields CDR1 SGHRS and CDR2 YFSETQ. The J segment lost 8 bases and the V segment lost 1 base, leaving 8 bases of the junction unmatched. In DNA form, the CDR3 reads TGCGCCAGCAGCTTGTCGCTCAGGGGGCCGGATTCACCCCTCCACTTT. Its translation: CASSLSLRGPDSPLHF.

V gene TRBV5-1 combines with J gene TRBJ1-2; unclear D gene. Trimming shortened V by 0 bases and J by 7 bases, and 10 bases separated the two germline ends. CDR3 size: 13 residues. The germline gives CDR1 SGHRS, CDR2 YFSETQ. The DNA of the CDR3 is TGCGCCAGCAGCTTGGACAGAGCTCGTGGCTACACCTTC. It yields the protein CASSLDRARGYTF.

The J gene is TRBJ2-7, the V gene TRBV4-1; D not certain. V was pared by 6 bases and J by 5 bases, with 14 bases between. The CDR3 extends over 13 amino acids. The V gene's germline CDR1 is MGHRA and CDR2 YSYEKL. CDR3: CASSSARGDEQYF. For the CDR3, the DNA is TGCGCCAGCAGTTCAGCCAGAGGAGACGAGCAGTACTTC.

The chain is built from TRBV6-5 and TRBJ2-7; TRBD1 agrees at 7 bases. CDR1 is MNHEY, CDR2 SVGAGI, per germline. Losses at the gene ends were 7 bases for V and 3 bases for J; bases not matched to a gene: 12. The CDR3 contains 15 residues. DNA for the CDR3: TGTGCCAGCACCCGCGATGTACAGGGGATCTACGAGCAGTACTTC. This codes for CASTRDVQGIYEQYF.

This clone was picked up one time. The chain uses TRBV19 and TRBJ2-1, with 7 bases that match TRBD2. CDR1 and CDR2 from the germline V gene are LNHDA and SQIVND (reference sequence). There are 14 residues in the CDR3. The V segment lost 3 bases and the J segment 8 bases; nucleotides outside the gene matches: 7. CDR3 region: CASSMGGWSDEQFF. CDR3 in DNA: TGTGCCAGTAGTATGGGAGGGTGGTCGGATGAGCAGTTCTTC.

The rearrangement uses TRBV10-3 and TRBJ2-1; no definite D call. With 0 bases removed from V and 5 bases from J, the gap between germline ends came to 8 bases. Germline CDR1 and CDR2: ENHRY and SYGVKD. This CDR3 is 14 amino acids long. The CDR3 loop reads CAISESRLDNEQFF. The CDR3 DNA is TGTGCCATCAGTGAGTCGCGACTGGACAATGAGCAGTTCTTC.

The rearrangement links TRBV2 to TRBJ2-7, with TRBD2 identical over 9 bases. The CDR3 loop spans 13 amino acids. V was pared by 9 bases and J by 6 bases, with 9 bases of the junction left unmatched. Per germline, CDR1 SNHLY and CDR2 FYNNEI. For the CDR3, the DNA is TGTGCCAGTAGGGCGGGAGGGCCTCCCGAGCAGTACTTC. The encoded protein is CASRAGGPPEQYF.

The V and J genes are TRBV29-1 and TRBJ2-3, with D possibly matching TRBD1 (6 bases). Trimming shortened V by 6 bases and J by 0 bases, and 10 bases separated the two germline ends. The CDR3 spans 13 residues. Germline loops: CDR1 SQVTM, CDR2 ANQGSEA. The CDR3 loop reads CSVRRGSTDTQYF. The CDR3 DNA follows: TGCAGCGTCCGCAGGGGTAGCACAGATACGCAGTATTTT.

This clone showed up just once. V gene TRBV5-1 combines with J gene TRBJ1-1; tentatively, D is TRBD1 (5 bases). In germline, CDR1 is SGHRS, CDR2 YFSETQ. V was clipped by 1 base and J by 1 base, with 11 bases between them. CDR3 size: 15 residues. CDR3 in amino acids: CASSLLGTGNTEAFF. CDR3 in DNA: TGCGCCAGCAGCTTGCTCGGGACGGGGAACACTGAAGCTTTCTTT.

V gene TRBV3-1 (or the pseudogene TRBV3-2) combines with J gene TRBJ2-5, with 7 nucleotides matching TRBD1. This CDR3 region has 14 residues. V lost 4 bases and J lost 4; bases outside the gene matches: 6. CDR1 is LGHDT and CDR2 is YNNKEL in the germline V gene (reference sequence). The CDR3 DNA reads TGTGCCAGCAGCCCAGGGGGATTACGAGAGACCCAGTACTTC. Translating gives CASSPGGLRETQYF.

This chain connects TRBV3-1 (or the pseudogene TRBV3-2) to TRBJ1-6, with 10 bases matching TRBD1. V lost 4 bases and J lost 14; bases outside the gene matches: 14. Germline-derived CDR1 and CDR2 are LGHDT and YNNKEL (reference sequence). The CDR3 length is 16 residues. The CDR3 loop reads CASSPTATGGASALHF. CDR3 coding DNA: TGTGCCAGCAGCCCTACGGCGACAGGGGGCGCGTCGGCCCTCCACTTT.

CDR3 nucleotide sequence: TGTGCCAGCAGAAGACTAGCGGGAGCGTACAATGAGCAGTTCTTC. As protein: CASRRLAGAYNEQFF. V gene TRBV11-2 combines with J gene TRBJ2-1; 12 nucleotides match TRBD2. The germline CDR1 and CDR2 sequences are SGHAT and FQNNGV. The CDR3 loop spans 15 amino acids. V dropped 6 bases and J dropped 4; count of bases not matched to a gene: 4.

This CDR3 reads CASRGPPAKNIQYF. The CDR3 region has the DNA TGTGCCAGCAGGGGACCGCCGGCCAAAAACATTCAGTACTTC. V gene TRBV6-5 combines with J gene TRBJ2-4; the D call may be TRBD1 or TRBD2 (5 bases each). The CDR3 consists of 14 residues. The germline gives CDR1 MNHEY, CDR2 SVGAGI. The germline V and J ends were trimmed by 6 bases and 1 base, with 10 bases remaining between them.

For this clone: The sample has other DNA sequences that encode this CDR3 too. The rearrangement uses TRBV2 and TRBJ2-1; D not resolved. The germline V gene has CDR1 SNHLY and CDR2 FYNNEI. The CDR3 contains 10 residues. Trimming cost V 7 bases and J 5 bases, with 3 bases left between them. CDR3 in DNA: TGTGCCAGCAACAACAATGAGCAGTTCTTC. This translates into CASNNNEQFF.

The rearrangement uses TRBV19 and TRBJ1-6; 7 nucleotides match TRBD1. The V segment lost 5 bases and the J segment 7 bases; nucleotides outside the gene matches: 8. The CDR3 extends over 15 amino acids. Germline CDR1 and CDR2: LNHDA and SQIVND (reference sequence). CDR3 DNA sequence: TGTGCCAGTAGTCTGATGGACAGGCCCAATTCACCCCTCCACTTT. Translation: CASSLMDRPNSPLHF.

The V and J genes are TRBV27 and TRBJ2-3; D is uncertain. The germline gives CDR1 MNHEY, CDR2 SMNVEV (reference sequence). The CDR3 totals 15 residues. The V end was cut by 2 bases, the J end by 2 bases, with 11 bases between. CDR3 region: CASSLGGSYTDTQYF. In DNA form, the CDR3 reads TGTGCCAGCAGTTTAGGTGGCAGTTACACAGATACGCAGTATTTT.

V and J are TRBV7-9 and TRBJ2-7; 9 bases fit TRBD1. The CDR3 is 14 amino acids. Trimming at V came to 5 bases and at J to 5 bases, leaving 7 bases not matched to a gene. From germline, CDR1 is SEHNR and CDR2 FQNEAQ (reference sequence). The CDR3 reads CASSVGQGFNEQYF. The DNA of the CDR3 is TGTGCCAGCAGCGTGGGACAGGGTTTCAACGAGCAGTACTTC.

The chain has TRBV19 and TRBJ1-1; 9 bases match TRBD1. CDR1 LNHDA and CDR2 SQIVND come from the germline V gene (reference sequence). V shed 8 bases and J 4 bases; nucleotides not matched to a gene: 11. The CDR3 runs to 15 residues. DNA for the CDR3: TGTGCCAGTCTCCCAAACAGGGGGCTTGGCACTGAAGCTTTCTTT. Amino acid sequence: CASLPNRGLGTEAFF.

The chain couples TRBV27 to TRBJ2-2; 10 bases line up with TRBD1. V dropped 2 bases and J dropped 4; count of bases not matched to a gene: 4. CDR1 MNHEY and CDR2 SMNVEV come from the germline V gene (reference sequence). The CDR3 contains 16 residues. CDR3 sequence reads: CASSLGRDRGTGELFF. CDR3 DNA: TGTGCCAGCAGTTTAGGCCGGGACAGGGGCACCGGGGAGCTGTTTTTT.

The chain combines TRBV6-5 with TRBJ2-7; D gene ambiguous. This CDR3 comprises 16 residues. Trimming stripped 0 bases from V and 2 bases from J, with 14 bases between. Germline CDR1 reads MNHEY; CDR2 reads SVGAGI. CDR3 nucleotides: TGTGCCAGCAGTTACTCGGGATACGGGCTAACCTACGAGCAGTACTTC. Its protein is CASSYSGYGLTYEQYF.

The chain employs TRBV7-2 and TRBJ2-7; D is perhaps TRBD2 (6 bases). The CDR3 runs 13 residues. Germline V gene sequence: CDR1 SGHTA, CDR2 FQGNSA. Trimming cost V 9 bases and J 2 bases, with 14 bases left between them. The CDR3 protein is CASRGSGTYEQYF. CDR3 bases: TGTGCCAGTCGGGGGTCTGGTACCTACGAGCAGTACTTC.

Concerning this clone itself: Germline is not matched at one junction end, which may reflect a read error. The chain couples TRBV24-1 to TRBJ2-5; the D is unclear. This CDR3 comprises 15 residues. The germline V gene has CDR1 KGHDR and CDR2 SFDVKD. The CDR3 loop is CATSDLGQDQETQYF. The CDR3 region has the DNA TGTGCCACCAGTGATTTGGGGCAGGACCAGGAGACCCAGTACTTC.

This CDR3 is CASQGGITGLGEQFF. CDR3 nucleotides: TGTGCCAGCCAAGGGGGGATCACGGGATTGGGTGAGCAGTTCTTC. The chain uses TRBV27 and TRBJ2-1; D could derive from TRBD1 or TRBD2 (6 bases each). The CDR3 totals 15 residues. Trimming removed 8 bases at V and 9 bases at J, with 23 bases between. Germline V lookup: CDR1 MNHEY, CDR2 SMNVEV (reference sequence).

V gene TRBV11-3 combines with J gene TRBJ1-1, with a tentative D call TRBD1 (6 bases). This CDR3 has 14 amino acids. The V gene's germline CDR1 is SGHNT and CDR2 YENEEA. Trimming stripped 4 bases from V and 0 bases from J, with 9 bases between. CDR3 residues: CASSSGHMNTEAFF. The CDR3 bases are TGTGCCAGCAGCTCGGGACACATGAACACTGAAGCTTTCTTT.

This sequence joins TRBV5-4 and TRBJ1-1; D unresolved. The CDR3 spans 15 residues. V was cut by 4 bases and J by 5 bases, with 18 bases left in between. Germline CDR1 and CDR2: SGHNT and YYREEE (reference sequence). This chain's CDR3 is CASSPPLGASTEAFF. Here the CDR3 DNA reads TGTGCCAGCAGCCCCCCCCTTGGAGCCTCTACTGAAGCTTTCTTT.